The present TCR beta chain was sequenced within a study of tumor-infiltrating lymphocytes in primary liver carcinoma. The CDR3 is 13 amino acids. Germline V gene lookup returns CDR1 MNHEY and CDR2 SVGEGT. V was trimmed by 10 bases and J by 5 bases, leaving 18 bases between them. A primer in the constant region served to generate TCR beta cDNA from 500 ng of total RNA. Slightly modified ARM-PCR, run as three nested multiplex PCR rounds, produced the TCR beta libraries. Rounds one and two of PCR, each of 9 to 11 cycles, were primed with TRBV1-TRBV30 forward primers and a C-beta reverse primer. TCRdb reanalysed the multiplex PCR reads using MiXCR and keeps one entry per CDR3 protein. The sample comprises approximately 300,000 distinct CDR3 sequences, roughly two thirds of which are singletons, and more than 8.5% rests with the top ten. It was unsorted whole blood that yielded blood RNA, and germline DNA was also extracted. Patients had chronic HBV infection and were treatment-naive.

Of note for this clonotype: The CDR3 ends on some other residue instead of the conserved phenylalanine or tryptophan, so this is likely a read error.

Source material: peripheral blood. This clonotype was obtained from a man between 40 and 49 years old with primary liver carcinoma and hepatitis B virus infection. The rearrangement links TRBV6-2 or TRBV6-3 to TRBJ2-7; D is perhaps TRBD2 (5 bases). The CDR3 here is CATASGIKDEQYL. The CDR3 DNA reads TGTGCCACCGCCTCCGGGATAAAAGACGAGCAGTACCTC.